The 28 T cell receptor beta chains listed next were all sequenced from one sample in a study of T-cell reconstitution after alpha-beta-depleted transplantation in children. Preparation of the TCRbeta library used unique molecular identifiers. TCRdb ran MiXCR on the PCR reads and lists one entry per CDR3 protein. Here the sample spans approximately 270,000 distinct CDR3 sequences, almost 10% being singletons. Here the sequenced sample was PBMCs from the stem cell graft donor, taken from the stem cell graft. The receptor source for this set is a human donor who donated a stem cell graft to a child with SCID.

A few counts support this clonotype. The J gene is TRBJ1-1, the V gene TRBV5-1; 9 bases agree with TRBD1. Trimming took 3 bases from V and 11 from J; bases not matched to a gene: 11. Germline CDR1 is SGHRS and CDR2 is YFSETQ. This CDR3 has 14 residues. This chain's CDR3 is CASSSVWPDRGAFF. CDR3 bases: TGCGCCAGCAGCTCCGTTTGGCCCGACAGGGGGGCTTTCTTT.

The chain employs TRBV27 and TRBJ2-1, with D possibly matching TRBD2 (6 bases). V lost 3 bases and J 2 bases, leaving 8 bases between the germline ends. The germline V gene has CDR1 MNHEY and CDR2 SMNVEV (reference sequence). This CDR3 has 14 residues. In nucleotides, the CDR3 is TGTGCCAGCAGTTTTGGCGGGGCCTACAATGAGCAGTTCTTC. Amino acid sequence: CASSFGGAYNEQFF.

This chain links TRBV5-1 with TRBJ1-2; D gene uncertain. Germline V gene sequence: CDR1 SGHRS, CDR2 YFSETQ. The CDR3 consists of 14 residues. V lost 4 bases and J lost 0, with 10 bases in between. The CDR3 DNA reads TGCGCCAGCAGCCTTGGGGTCGCTAACTATGGCTACACCTTC. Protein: CASSLGVANYGYTF.

CDR3 in amino acids: CASSLESVSYEQYF. The CDR3 DNA reads as TGCGCCAGCAGCTTGGAGTCAGTCTCCTACGAGCAGTACTTC. The V gene is TRBV5-1, the J gene TRBJ2-7; D gene ambiguous. This CDR3 comprises 14 residues. Between the trimmed V and J ends, which lost 0 bases and 0 bases, there was a span of 7 bases. From germline, CDR1 is SGHRS and CDR2 YFSETQ.

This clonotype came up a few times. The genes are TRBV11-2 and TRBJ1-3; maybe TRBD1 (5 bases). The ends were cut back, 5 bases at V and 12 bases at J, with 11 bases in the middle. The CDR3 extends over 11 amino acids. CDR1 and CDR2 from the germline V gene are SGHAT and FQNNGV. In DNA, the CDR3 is TGTGCCAGCAGCCCGAGGGGAATCATATATTTT. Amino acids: CASSPRGIIYF.

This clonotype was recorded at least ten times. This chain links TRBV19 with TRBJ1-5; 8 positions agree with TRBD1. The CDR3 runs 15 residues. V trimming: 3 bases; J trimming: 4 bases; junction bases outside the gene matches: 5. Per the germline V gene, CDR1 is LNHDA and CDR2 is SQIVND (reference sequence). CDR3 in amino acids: CASSIPDRVNQPQHF. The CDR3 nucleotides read TGTGCCAGTAGTATCCCGGACAGGGTGAATCAGCCCCAGCATTTT. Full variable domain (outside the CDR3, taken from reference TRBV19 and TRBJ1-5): DGGITQSPKYLFRKEGQNVTLSCEQNLNHDAMYWYRQDPGQGLRLIYYSQIVNDFQKGDIAEGYSVSREKKESFPLTVTSAQKNPTAFYLCASSIPDRVNQPQHFGDGTRLSIL.

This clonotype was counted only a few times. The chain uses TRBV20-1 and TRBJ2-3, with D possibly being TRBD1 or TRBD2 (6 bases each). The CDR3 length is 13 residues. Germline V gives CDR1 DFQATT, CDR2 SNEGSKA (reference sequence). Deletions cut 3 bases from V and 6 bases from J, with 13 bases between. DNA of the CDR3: TGCAGTGCTAGCGGGGGCCGCCGGGATACGCAGTATTTT. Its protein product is CSASGGRRDTQYF.

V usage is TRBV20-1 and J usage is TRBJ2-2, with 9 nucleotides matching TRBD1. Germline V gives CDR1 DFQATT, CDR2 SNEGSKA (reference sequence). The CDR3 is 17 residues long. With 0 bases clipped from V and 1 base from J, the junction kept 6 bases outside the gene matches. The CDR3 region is CSARDPSDRGNTGELFF. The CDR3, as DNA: TGCAGTGCTAGAGACCCCTCGGACAGGGGGAACACCGGGGAGCTGTTTTTT.

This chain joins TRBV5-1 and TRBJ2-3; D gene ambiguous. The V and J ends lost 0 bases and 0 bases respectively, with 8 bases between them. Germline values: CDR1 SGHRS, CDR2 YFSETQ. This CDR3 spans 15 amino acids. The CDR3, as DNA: TGCGCCAGCAGCTTGGCTGTAACTAGCACAGATACGCAGTATTTT. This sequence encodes CASSLAVTSTDTQYF.

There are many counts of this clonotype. The chain's CDR3 is CASSLEVSGELFF. Written as DNA, the CDR3 is TGTGCCAGCAGCTTAGAAGTTTCCGGGGAGCTGTTTTTT. The V call is TRBV7-9, the J call TRBJ2-2; D gene unclear. The V end lost 1 base, the J end lost 6 bases, and 6 bases lay between the germline ends. The CDR3 covers 13 residues. In germline, CDR1 is SEHNR, CDR2 FQNEAQ (reference sequence).

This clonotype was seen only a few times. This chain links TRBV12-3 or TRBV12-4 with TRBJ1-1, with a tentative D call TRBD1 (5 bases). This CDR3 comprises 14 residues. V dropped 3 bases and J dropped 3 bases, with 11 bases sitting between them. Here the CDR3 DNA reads TGTGCCAGCAGTTTGCGGCTCAGGGACACTGAAGCTTTCTTT. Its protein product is CASSLRLRDTEAFF.

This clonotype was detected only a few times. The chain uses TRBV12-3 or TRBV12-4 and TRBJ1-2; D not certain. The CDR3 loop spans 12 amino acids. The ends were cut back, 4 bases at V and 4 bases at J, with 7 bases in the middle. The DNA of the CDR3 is TGTGCCAGCAGTTACAGCCTCTATGGCTACACCTTC. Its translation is CASSYSLYGYTF.

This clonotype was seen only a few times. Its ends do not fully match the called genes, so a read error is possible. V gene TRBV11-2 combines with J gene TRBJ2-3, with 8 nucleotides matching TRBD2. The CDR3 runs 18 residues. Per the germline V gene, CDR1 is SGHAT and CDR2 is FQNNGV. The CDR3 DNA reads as TGTGCAAGCAGCTTAGATGGGGGAGTAGCGGGGAGCACAGATACGCAGTATTTT. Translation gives CASSLDGGVAGSTDTQYF.

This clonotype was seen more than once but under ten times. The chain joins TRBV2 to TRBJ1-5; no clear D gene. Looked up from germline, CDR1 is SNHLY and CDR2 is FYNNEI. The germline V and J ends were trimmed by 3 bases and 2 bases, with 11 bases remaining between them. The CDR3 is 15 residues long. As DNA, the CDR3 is TGTGCCAGCAGTGAGAATCCTTTTGGCAATCAGCCCCAGCATTTT. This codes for CASSENPFGNQPQHF.

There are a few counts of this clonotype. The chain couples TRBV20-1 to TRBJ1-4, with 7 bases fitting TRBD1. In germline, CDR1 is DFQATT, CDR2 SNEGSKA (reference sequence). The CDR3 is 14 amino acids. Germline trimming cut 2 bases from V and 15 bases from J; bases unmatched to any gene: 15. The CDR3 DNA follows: TGCAGTGCTAGACAAGACAGGGCAGGTTCCGGGATGTTTTTT. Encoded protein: CSARQDRAGSGMFF.

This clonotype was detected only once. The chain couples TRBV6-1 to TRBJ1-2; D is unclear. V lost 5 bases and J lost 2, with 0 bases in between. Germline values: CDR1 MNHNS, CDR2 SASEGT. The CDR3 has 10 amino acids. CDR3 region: CASSNYGYTF. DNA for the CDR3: TGTGCCAGCAGTAACTATGGCTACACCTTC.

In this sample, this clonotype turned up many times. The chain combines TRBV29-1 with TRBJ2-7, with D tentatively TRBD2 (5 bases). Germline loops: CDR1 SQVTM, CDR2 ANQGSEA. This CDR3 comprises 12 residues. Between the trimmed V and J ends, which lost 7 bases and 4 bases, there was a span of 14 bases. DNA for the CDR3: TGCAGCGCGGGCTCGGGGAATTACGAGCAGTACTTC. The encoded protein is CSAGSGNYEQYF.

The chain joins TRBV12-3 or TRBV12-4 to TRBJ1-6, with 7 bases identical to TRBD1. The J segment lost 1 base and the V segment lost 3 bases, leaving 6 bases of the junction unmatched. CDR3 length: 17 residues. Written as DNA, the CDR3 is TGTGCCAGCAGTTTCATAGGGGGCAGGTCCTATAATTCACCCCTCCACTTT. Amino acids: CASSFIGGRSYNSPLHF.

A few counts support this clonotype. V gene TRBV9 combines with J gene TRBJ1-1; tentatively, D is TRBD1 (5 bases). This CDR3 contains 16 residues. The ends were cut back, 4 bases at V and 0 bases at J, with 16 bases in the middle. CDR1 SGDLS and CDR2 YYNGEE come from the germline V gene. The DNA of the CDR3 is TGTGCCAGCAGCCCCGGGGGACTACCTATGAACACTGAAGCTTTCTTT. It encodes CASSPGGLPMNTEAFF.

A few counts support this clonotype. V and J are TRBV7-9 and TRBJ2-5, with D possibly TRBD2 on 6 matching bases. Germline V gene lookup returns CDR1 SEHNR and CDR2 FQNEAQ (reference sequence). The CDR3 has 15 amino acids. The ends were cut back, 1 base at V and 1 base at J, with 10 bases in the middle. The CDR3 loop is CASSLDVAVQETQYF. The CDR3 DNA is TGTGCCAGCAGCTTAGATGTAGCGGTCCAAGAGACCCAGTACTTC.

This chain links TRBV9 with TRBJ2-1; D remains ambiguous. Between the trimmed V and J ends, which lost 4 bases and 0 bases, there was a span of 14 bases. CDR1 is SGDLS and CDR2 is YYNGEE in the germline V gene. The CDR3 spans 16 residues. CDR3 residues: CASSPRSFPSYNEQFF. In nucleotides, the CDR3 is TGTGCCAGCAGCCCCCGCAGCTTCCCCTCCTACAATGAGCAGTTCTTC. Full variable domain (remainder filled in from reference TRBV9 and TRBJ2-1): DSGVTQTPKHLITATGQRVTLRCSPRSGDLSVYWYQQSLDQGLQFLIQYYNGEERAKGNILERFSAQQFPDLHSELNLSSLELGDSALYFCASSPRSFPSYNEQFFGPGTRLTVL.

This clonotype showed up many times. The CDR3 reads CASSLGTLQYF. The CDR3 nucleotides are TGTGCCAGCAGTTTGGGGACACTACAGTACTTC. The chain couples TRBV27 to TRBJ2-7, with D possibly being TRBD1 (6 bases). Germline loops: CDR1 MNHEY, CDR2 SMNVEV (reference sequence). This CDR3 has 11 amino acids. V was pared by 3 bases and J by 10 bases, with 10 bases between.

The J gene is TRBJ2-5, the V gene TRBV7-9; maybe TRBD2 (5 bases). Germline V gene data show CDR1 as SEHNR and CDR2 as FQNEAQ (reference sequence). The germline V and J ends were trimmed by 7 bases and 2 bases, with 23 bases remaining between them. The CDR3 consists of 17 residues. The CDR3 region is CASNPRKGDFQQETQYF. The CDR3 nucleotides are TGTGCCAGCAACCCTCGAAAGGGAGATTTCCAGCAAGAGACCCAGTACTTC.

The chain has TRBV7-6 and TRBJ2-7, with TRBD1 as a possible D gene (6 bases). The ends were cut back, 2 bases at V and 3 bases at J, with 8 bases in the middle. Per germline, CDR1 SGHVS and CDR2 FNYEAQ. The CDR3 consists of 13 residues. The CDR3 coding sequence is TGTGCCAGCAGCTTACGGACAGACTACGAGCAGTACTTC. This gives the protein CASSLRTDYEQYF.

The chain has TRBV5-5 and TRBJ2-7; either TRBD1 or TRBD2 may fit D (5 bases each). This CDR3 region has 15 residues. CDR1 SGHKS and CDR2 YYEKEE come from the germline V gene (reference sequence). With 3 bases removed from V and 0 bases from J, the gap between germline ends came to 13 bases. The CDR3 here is CASSYLKGSSYEQYF. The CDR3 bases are TGTGCCAGCAGCTACCTCAAGGGGAGCTCCTACGAGCAGTACTTC.

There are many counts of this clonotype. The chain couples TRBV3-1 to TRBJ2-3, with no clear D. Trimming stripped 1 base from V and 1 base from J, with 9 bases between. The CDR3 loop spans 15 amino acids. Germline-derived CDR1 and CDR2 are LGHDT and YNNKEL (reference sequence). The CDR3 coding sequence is TGTGCCAGCAGCCAAGTGACATTCGGCACAGATACGCAGTATTTT. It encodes CASSQVTFGTDTQYF.

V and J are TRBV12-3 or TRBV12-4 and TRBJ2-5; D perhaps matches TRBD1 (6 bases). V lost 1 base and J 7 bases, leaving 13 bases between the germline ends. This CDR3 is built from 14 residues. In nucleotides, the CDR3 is TGTGCCAGCAGTTTAGATCACCTAGGGGGGACCCAGTACTTC. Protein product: CASSLDHLGGTQYF.

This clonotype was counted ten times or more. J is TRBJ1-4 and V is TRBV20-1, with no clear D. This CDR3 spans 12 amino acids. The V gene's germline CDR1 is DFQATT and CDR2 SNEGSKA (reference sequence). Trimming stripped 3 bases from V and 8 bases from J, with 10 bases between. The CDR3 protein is CSARAVGEKLFF. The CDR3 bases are TGCAGTGCTAGGGCCGTGGGGGAAAAACTGTTTTTT.